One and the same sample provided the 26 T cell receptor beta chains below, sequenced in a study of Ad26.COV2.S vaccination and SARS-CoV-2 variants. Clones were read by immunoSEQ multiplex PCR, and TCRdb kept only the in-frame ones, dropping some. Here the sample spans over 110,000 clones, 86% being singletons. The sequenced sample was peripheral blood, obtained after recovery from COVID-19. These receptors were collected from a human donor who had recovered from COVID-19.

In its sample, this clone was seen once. In DNA, the CDR3 is TGTGCCAGCTCACCAGGCCAGGGCGGCACAGATACGCAGTATTTT. Translation gives CASSPGQGGTDTQYF. This rearrangement joins TRBV18 to TRBJ2-3, with D maybe TRBD1 (5 bases). Trimming took off 2 bases at V and 1 base at J, with 10 bases between the two ends. Germline lookup yields CDR1 KGHSH and CDR2 LQKENI. There are 15 residues in the CDR3.

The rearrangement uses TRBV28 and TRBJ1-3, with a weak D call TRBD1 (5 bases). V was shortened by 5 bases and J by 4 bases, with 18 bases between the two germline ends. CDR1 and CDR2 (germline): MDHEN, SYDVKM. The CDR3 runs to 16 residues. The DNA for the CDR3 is TGTGCCAGCAGTCACAGGATAACCCGAGGAGGAAACACCATATATTTT. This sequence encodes CASSHRITRGGNTIYF.

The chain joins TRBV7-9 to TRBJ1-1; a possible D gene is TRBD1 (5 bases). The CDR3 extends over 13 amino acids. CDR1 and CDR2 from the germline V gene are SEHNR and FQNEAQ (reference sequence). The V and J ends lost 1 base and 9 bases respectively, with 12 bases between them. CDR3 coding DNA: TGTGCCAGCAGCTTAGAAATGCAGGGTAAAGCTTTCTTT. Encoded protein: CASSLEMQGKAFF.

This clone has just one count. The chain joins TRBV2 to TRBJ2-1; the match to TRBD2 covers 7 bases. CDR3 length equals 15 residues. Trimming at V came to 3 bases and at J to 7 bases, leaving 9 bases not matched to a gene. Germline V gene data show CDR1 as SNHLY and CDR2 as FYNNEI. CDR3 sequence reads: CASSDLASGMNEQFF. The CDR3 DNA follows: TGTGCCAGCAGTGACTTGGCTAGCGGTATGAATGAGCAGTTCTTC.

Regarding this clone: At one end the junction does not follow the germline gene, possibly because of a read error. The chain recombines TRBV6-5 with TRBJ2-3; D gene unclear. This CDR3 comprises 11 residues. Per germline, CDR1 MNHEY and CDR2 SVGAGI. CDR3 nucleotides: TGTGCCAGCAGGCTCACAAATACGCAGTATTTT. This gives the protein CASRLTNTQYF.

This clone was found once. This CDR3 is CSASTGGGSEQYF. The CDR3 region has the DNA TGCAGTGCTAGTACGGGGGGCGGTTCCGAGCAGTACTTC. The gene calls are TRBV20-1 and TRBJ2-7; possible D gene TRBD2, 7 bases. V lost 3 bases and J 6 bases, leaving 15 bases between the germline ends. The CDR3 totals 13 residues. CDR1 and CDR2 from the germline V gene are DFQATT and SNEGSKA (reference sequence).

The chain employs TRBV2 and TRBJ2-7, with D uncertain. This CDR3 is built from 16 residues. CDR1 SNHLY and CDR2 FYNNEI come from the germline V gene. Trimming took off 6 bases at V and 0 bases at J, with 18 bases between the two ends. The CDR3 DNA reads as TGTGCCAGCAGCCCCCTAAAGAGGTTACACTCCTACGAGCAGTACTTC. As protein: CASSPLKRLHSYEQYF.

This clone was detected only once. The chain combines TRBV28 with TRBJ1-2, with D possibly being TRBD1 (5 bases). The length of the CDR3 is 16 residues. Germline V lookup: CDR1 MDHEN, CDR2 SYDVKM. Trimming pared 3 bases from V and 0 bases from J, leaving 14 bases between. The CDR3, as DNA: TGTGCCAGCAGTTTGGCCCAGGGACGAACTAACTATGGCTACACCTTC. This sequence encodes CASSLAQGRTNYGYTF.

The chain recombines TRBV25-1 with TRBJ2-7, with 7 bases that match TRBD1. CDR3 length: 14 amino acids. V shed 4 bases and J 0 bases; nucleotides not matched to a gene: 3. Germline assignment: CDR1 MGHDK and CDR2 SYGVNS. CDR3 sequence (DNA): TGTGCCAGCAGTGGCCGGGACAGCTCCTACGAGCAGTACTTC. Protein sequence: CASSGRDSSYEQYF.

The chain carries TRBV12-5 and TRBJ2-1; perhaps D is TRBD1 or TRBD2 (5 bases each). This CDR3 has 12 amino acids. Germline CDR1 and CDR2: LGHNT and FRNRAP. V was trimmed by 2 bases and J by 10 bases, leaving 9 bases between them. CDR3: CASGLNRDEQFF. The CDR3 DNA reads TGTGCTAGTGGTTTGAATCGGGACGAGCAGTTCTTC.

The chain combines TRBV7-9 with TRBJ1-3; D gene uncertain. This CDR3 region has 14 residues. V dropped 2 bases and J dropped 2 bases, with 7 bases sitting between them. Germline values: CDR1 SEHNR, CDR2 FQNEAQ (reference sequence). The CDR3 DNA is TGTGCCAGCAGCTTAAAGGGAACTGGAAACACCATATATTTT. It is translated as CASSLKGTGNTIYF.

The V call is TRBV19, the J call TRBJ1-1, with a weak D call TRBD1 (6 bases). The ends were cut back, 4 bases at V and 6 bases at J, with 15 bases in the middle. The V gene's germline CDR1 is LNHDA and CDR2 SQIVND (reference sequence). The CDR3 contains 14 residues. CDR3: CASSKTGRGAEAFF. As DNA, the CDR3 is TGTGCCAGTAGTAAGACAGGCCGGGGGGCTGAAGCTTTCTTT. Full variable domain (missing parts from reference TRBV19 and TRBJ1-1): DGGITQSPKYLFRKEGQNVTLSCEQNLNHDAMYWYRQDPGQGLRLIYYSQIVNDFQKGDIAEGYSVSREKKESFPLTVTSAQKNPTAFYLCASSKTGRGAEAFFGQGTRLTVV.

The CDR3 sequence: CASSLAAGPGPPDTQYF. CDR3 nucleotide sequence: TGTGCCAGCAGCTTAGCGGCCGGGCCAGGGCCGCCAGATACGCAGTATTTT. The genes are TRBV7-9 and TRBJ2-3, with D perhaps matching TRBD1 (5 bases). CDR1 SEHNR and CDR2 FQNEAQ come from the germline V gene (reference sequence). V shed 0 bases and J shed 4 bases, with 17 bases lying between them. The CDR3 loop spans 17 amino acids.

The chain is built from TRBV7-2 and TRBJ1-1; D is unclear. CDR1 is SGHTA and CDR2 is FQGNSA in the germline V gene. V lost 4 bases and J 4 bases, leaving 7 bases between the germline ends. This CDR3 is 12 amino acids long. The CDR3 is CASSSDPTEAFF. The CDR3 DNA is TGTGCCAGCAGCTCGGACCCCACTGAAGCTTTCTTT.

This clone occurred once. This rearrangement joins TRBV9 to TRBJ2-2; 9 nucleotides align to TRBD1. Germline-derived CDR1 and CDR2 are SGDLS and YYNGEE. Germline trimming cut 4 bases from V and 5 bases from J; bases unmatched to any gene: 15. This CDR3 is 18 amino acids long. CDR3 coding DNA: TGTGCCAGCAGCCCTACCGACAGGGGGAGGACCAGGACCGGGGAGCTGTTTTTT. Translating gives CASSPTDRGRTRTGELFF.

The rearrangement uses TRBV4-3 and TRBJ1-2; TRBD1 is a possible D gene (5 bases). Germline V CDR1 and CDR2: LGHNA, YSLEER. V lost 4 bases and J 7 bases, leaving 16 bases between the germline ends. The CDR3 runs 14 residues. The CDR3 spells CASSRNSGLGGYTF. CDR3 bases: TGCGCCAGCAGCCGAAATTCGGGACTGGGTGGCTACACCTTC.

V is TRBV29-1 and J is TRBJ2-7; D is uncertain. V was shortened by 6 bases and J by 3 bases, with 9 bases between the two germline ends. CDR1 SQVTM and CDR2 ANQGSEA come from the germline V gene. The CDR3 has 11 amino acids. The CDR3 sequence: CSVSVGYEQYF. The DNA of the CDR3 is TGCAGCGTCAGCGTCGGCTACGAGCAGTACTTC.

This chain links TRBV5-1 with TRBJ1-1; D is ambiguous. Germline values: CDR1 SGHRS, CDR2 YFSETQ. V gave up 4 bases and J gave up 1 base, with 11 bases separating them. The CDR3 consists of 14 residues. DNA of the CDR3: TGCGCCAGCAGCCCCGTGCTCTCGAACACTGAAGCTTTCTTT. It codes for CASSPVLSNTEAFF.

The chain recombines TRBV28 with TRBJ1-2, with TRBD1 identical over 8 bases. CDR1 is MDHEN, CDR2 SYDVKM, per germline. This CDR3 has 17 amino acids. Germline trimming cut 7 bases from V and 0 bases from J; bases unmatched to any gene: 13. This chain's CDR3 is CASTGETGASPNYGYTF. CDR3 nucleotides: TGTGCCAGCACCGGGGAGACAGGGGCCTCTCCTAACTATGGCTACACCTTC.

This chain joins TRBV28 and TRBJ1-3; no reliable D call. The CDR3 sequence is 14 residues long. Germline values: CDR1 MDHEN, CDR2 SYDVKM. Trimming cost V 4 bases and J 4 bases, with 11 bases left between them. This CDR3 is CASSSGSLGNTIYF. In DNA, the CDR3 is TGTGCCAGCAGTTCCGGGAGTTTGGGAAACACCATATATTTT.

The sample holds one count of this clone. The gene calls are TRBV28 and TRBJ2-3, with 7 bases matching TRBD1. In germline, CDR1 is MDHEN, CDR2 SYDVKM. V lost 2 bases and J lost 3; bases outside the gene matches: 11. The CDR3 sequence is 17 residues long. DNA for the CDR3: TGTGCCAGCAGTTTACCCTCTCAGACAGGGCGGACAGATACGCAGTATTTT. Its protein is CASSLPSQTGRTDTQYF.

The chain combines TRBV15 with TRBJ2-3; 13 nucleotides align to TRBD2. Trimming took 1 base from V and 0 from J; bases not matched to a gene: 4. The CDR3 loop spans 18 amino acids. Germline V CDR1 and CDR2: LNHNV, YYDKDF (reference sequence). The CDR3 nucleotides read TGTGCCACCAGCAGAGGACTAGCGGGGGGATTTAGCACAGATACGCAGTATTTT. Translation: CATSRGLAGGFSTDTQYF.

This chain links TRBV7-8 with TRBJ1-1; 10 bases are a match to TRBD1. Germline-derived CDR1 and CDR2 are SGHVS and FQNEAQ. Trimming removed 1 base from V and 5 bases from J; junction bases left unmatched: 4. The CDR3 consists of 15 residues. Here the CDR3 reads CASSLGDRGSTEAFF. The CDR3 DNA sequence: TGTGCCAGCAGCTTAGGGGACAGGGGTTCAACTGAAGCTTTCTTT.

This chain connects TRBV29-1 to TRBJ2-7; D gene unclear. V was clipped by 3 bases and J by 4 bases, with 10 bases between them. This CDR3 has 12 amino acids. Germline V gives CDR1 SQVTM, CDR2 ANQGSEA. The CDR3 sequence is CSVEDGNYEQYF. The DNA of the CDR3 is TGCAGCGTTGAGGACGGAAATTACGAGCAGTACTTC.

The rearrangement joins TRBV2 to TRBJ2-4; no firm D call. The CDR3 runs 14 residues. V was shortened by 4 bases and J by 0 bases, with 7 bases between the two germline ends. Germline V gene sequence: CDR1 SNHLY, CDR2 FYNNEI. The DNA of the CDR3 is TGTGCCAGCAGTGGTGATCTAGCCAAAAACATTCAGTACTTC. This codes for CASSGDLAKNIQYF.

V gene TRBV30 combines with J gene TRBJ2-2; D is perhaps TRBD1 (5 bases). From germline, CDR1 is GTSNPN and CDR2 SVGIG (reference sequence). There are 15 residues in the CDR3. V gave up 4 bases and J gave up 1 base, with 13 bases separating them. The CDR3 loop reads CAWTHGTGNTGELFF. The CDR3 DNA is TGTGCCTGGACCCACGGCACAGGGAACACCGGGGAGCTGTTTTTT.